The 5 T cell receptor beta chains reported below all come from one sample, sequenced in a study of blood T cell repertoires in COVID-19. The table came from immunoSEQ multiplex PCR; TCRdb's copy has only in-frame clones and leaves some out. The repertoire holds more than 300,000 clones, about nine tenths seen once, with about 4.2% in the top ten. Sequencing was done on a sample of PBMCs or T cells enriched from blood (not recorded which). These receptors were collected from a man under 40 who had recovered from COVID-19.

This clone was seen only once. V is TRBV3-1 (or the pseudogene TRBV3-2) and J is TRBJ1-1, with TRBD1 identical over 7 bases. The V gene's germline CDR1 is LGHDT and CDR2 YNNKEL (reference sequence). J was trimmed by 5 bases and V by 2 bases; bases with no gene match: 5. The CDR3 loop spans 14 amino acids. CDR3 loop: CASSQQGGWTEAFF. CDR3 DNA sequence: TGTGCCAGCAGCCAACAGGGGGGTTGGACTGAAGCTTTCTTT.

The V and J genes are TRBV7-8 and TRBJ2-3; 14 nucleotides agree with TRBD2. V was pared by 4 bases and J by 7 bases, with 10 bases of the junction left unmatched. The CDR3 spans 17 residues. Germline lookup yields CDR1 SGHVS and CDR2 FQNEAQ. This CDR3 is CASSSTKGTSGGYTQYF. The CDR3 DNA sequence: TGTGCCAGCAGCTCGACAAAAGGGACTAGCGGGGGCTATACGCAGTATTTT. The whole variable domain, remainder taken from reference TRBV7-8 and TRBJ2-3, is GAGVSQSPRYKVAKRGQDVALRCDPISGHVSLFWYQQALGQGPEFLTYFQNEAQLDKSGLPSDRFFAERPEGSVSTLKIQRTQQEDSAVYLCASSSTKGTSGGYTQYFGPGTRLTVL.

The chain couples TRBV19 to TRBJ2-7, with D possibly TRBD1 on 6 matching bases. The CDR3 is 13 residues long. The V and J ends lost 5 bases and 3 bases respectively, with 11 bases between them. CDR1 and CDR2 from the germline V gene are LNHDA and SQIVND (reference sequence). CDR3 DNA sequence: TGTGCCAGTAGTTGGGGGCCTCACTACGAGCAGTACTTC. Translating gives CASSWGPHYEQYF.

The chain is built from TRBV20-1 and TRBJ2-3, with TRBD2 identical over 12 bases. The ends lost 3 bases at V and 4 bases at J; junction bases unmatched: 17. The germline CDR1 and CDR2 sequences are DFQATT and SNEGSKA (reference sequence). The length of the CDR3 is 19 residues. DNA of the CDR3: TGCAGTGCTAGTAGCCCTAGCGGGAGGGCCCAGATTGATCCAGATACGCAGTATTTT. Translating gives CSASSPSGRAQIDPDTQYF.

This clone was seen many times. Written as DNA, the CDR3 is TGTGCCAGCAGCCGCGTAGCGGACACCGGGGAGCTGTTTTTT. It translates to CASSRVADTGELFF. The V gene is TRBV11-2, the J gene TRBJ2-2; perhaps TRBD2 as D (6 bases). The ends were cut back, 5 bases at V and 3 bases at J, with 10 bases in the middle. This CDR3 region has 14 residues. In germline, CDR1 is SGHAT, CDR2 FQNNGV. The whole variable domain, remainder taken from reference TRBV11-2 and TRBJ2-2, is EAGVAQSPRYKIIEKRQSVAFWCNPISGHATLYWYQQILGQGPKLLIQFQNNGVVDDSQLPKDRFSAERLKGVDSTLKIQPAKLEDSAVYLCASSRVADTGELFFGEGSRLTVL.